Listed below are T cell receptor beta chains from one sample, sequenced in a study of shared clonotypes between healthy human individuals. TCRdb's table, derived via immunoSEQ multiplex PCR, lists solely in-frame clones and lacks some. The table records millions of clones, roughly 94% of them present only once. Input material: naive CD4+ T cells sorted from blood. The source is a man aged 18 to 35 in good health. The CDR3 runs from the conserved cysteine through the conserved F or W.

TRBV11-2 CASSLLGNEQFF
TRBV30 CAWSRQVTEQYF
TRBV6-6 CASRRDRRDEQYF
TRBV5-4 CASSLGGGTVDSPLHF
TRBV30 CAWRGAGGNEQFF
TRBV27 CASSLWETQYF
TRBV7-9 CAATGANTEAFF
TRBV6-4 CASSGQGAELAFF
TRBV7-9 CASSPDGNQPQHF
TRBV11-3 CASSPGGAGNNEQFF
TRBV5-6 CASSLVGLAAYEQYF
TRBV18 CASSPMAAVPEQFF
TRBV6-6 CASSSGTGVEKLFF
TRBV7-9 CASSPGRAGRADTQYF
TRBV27 CASSYRGLSGGYTF
TRBV28 CASSPSTAFEQFF
TRBV30 CAWRPGTGNTNEKLFF
TRBV7-8 CASTAAFRVNTEAFF
TRBV5-1 CASSLEWPSSYEQYF
TRBV10-3 CATESSYEQYF
TRBV5-5 CASTPHLGPALGGYTF
TRBV6-6 CASSYSSGRAAGEQYF
TRBV5-6 CASSFGQSAEKLFF
TRBV30 CAWSPRGAEEQYF
TRBV4-3 CASSQGGLFNSPLHF
TRBV30 CAWSVVRLYGYTF
TRBV19 CASRDGGFGQDNQPQHF
TRBV21-1 CASSKAGLQETQYF
TRBV7-9 CASSHRVSPLHF
TRBV29-1 CSAQTGGRYEQYF
TRBV27 CASKTTGSTGELFF
TRBV30 CAWGHGRIYEQYF
TRBV5-1 CASSRYRNTEAFF
TRBV25-1 CASWDSSSYEQYF
TRBV7-9 CASSSLGNSPLHF
TRBV6-5 CASSYSRGRSYNEQFF
TRBV6-6 CASSYGREATDTQYF
TRBV7-9 CASSFNGDNTEAFF
TRBV7-9 CASSFSGTASTEQYF
TRBV2 CASRSGREPQHF
TRBV18 CASSPPTDYGYTF
TRBV11-3 CASSVTGGYGYTF
TRBV4-1 CASSRPTGLYGYTF
TRBV7-8 CASSLERGVEQYF
TRBV7-9 CASSLRGVLKQETQYF
TRBV2 CASTHWASGGYEQYF
TRBV6-5 CASSPRYLDTQYF
TRBV27 CASSPTGNQPQHF
TRBV19 CASSTDRAVSYGYTF
TRBV5-1 CASSFTADRPEAFF
TRBV15 CATSYGTGGNQPQHF